One sample yielded the 11 T cell receptor beta chains listed below, sequenced in a study of control samples from healthy donors and cancer patients (dated by TCRdb to about 2020). The method was the immunoSEQ multiplex PCR assay. TCRdb limited this immuneACCESS table to in-frame rearrangements with V and J called. A share of clones is missing; checked studies link under half to unresolved V genes, and the rest is unexplained. The sample table contains some 37,000 clones; only one count was recorded for roughly 90% of them. Roughly 3.5% of the sample belongs to the ten largest clones. Sequencing input: blood. These receptors originate from a woman aged 45-65 years in good health.

The chain recombines TRBV9 with TRBJ2-3; 7 bases are shared with TRBD1. Germline CDR1 is SGDLS and CDR2 is YYNGEE. Trimming removed 1 base from V and 4 bases from J; junction bases left unmatched: 6. The CDR3 is 15 amino acids. The CDR3 nucleotides read TGTGCCAGCAGCGTATGGCGACAGGGACCAGATACGCAGTATTTT. The encoded protein is CASSVWRQGPDTQYF.

CDR3 nucleotide sequence: TGTGCCAGCAGCTTAGGACCGATCAACTCTGGAAACACCATATATTTT. Translated: CASSLGPINSGNTIYF. The chain uses TRBV11-1 and TRBJ1-3; D not certain. Per the germline V gene, CDR1 is SGHAT and CDR2 is FQDESV (reference sequence). The CDR3 has 16 amino acids. V lost 1 base and J 0 bases, leaving 10 bases between the germline ends.

V is TRBV7-8 and J is TRBJ1-5; tentative D call: TRBD1 (6 bases). V was cut by 3 bases and J by 7 bases, with 13 bases left in between. CDR1 is SGHVS and CDR2 is FQNEAQ in the germline V gene. This CDR3 has 14 amino acids. This chain's CDR3 is CASSFLQGRQPQHF. DNA for the CDR3: TGTGCCAGCAGCTTCCTACAGGGTAGGCAGCCCCAGCATTTT.

This chain connects TRBV7-8 to TRBJ2-7; 7 bases are shared with TRBD1. CDR1 is SGHVS, CDR2 FQNEAQ, per germline. This CDR3 has 15 amino acids. V shed 4 bases, J shed 0 bases, and the junction held 6 bases outside the gene matches. Here the CDR3 DNA reads TGTGCCAGCAGCTCGGGACAGCGAAACTCCTACGAGCAGTACTTC. Its protein product is CASSSGQRNSYEQYF.

This clone was counted once. The gene calls are TRBV12-3 or TRBV12-4 and TRBJ2-1; no reliable D call. V lost 6 bases to trimming and J lost 4 bases, with 7 bases between them. This CDR3 spans 12 amino acids. CDR3 sequence: CASRPEYNEQFF. For the CDR3, the DNA is TGTGCCAGCAGGCCGGAATACAATGAGCAGTTCTTC.

V usage is TRBV15 and J usage is TRBJ2-7; tentative D call: TRBD1 (5 bases). CDR1 is LNHNV, CDR2 YYDKDF, per germline (reference sequence). This CDR3 is 12 amino acids long. Trimming removed 5 bases from V and 3 bases from J, with 8 bases in between. The CDR3 protein is CATSSDSYEQYF. The CDR3 DNA reads TGTGCCACCAGCTCAGACAGCTACGAGCAGTACTTC.

This rearrangement joins TRBV7-2 to TRBJ1-5; D perhaps matches TRBD1 (6 bases). Looked up from germline, CDR1 is SGHTA and CDR2 is FQGNSA. This CDR3 is 13 amino acids long. The V gene lost 4 bases and the J gene lost 5 bases, with 9 bases spanning the gap. CDR3: CASSWTVDQPQHF. CDR3 nucleotides: TGTGCCAGCAGCTGGACAGTGGATCAGCCCCAGCATTTT.

This chain connects TRBV6-2 or TRBV6-3 to TRBJ2-5, with D hard to call. The length of the CDR3 is 12 residues. Per the germline V gene, CDR1 is MNHEY and CDR2 is SVGEGT. V was cut by 0 bases and J by 13 bases, with 12 bases left in between. DNA for the CDR3: TGTGCCAGCAGTTACTCGAGTACCTCTCTGTACTTC. It is translated as CASSYSSTSLYF.

V and J are TRBV2 and TRBJ2-1; 9 bases are a match to TRBD2. V lost 2 bases to trimming and J lost 2 bases; unmatched junction nucleotides: 4. CDR1 is SNHLY, CDR2 FYNNEI, per germline. This CDR3 is 16 amino acids long. CDR3 region: CASSETSGRTYNEQFF. The CDR3 region has the DNA TGTGCCAGCAGTGAAACGAGCGGGAGGACCTACAATGAGCAGTTCTTC.

In the case of this clone: At the DNA level, this CDR3 is encoded by other sequences in the same sample as well. V and J are TRBV7-2 and TRBJ2-1; D remains unclear. V lost 1 base to trimming and J lost 4 bases, with 5 bases between them. CDR1 and CDR2 from the germline V gene are SGHTA and FQGNSA. The CDR3 length is 13 residues. This CDR3 is CASSLGPYNEQFF. The CDR3 DNA is TGTGCCAGCAGCTTAGGCCCATACAATGAGCAGTTCTTC.

To note about this clone: Other DNA sequences in this sample translate to the same CDR3. This chain connects TRBV28 to TRBJ2-6; tentatively, D is TRBD1 or TRBD2 (6 bases each). The CDR3 has 16 residues. The V end was cut by 3 bases, the J end by 4 bases, with 13 bases between. Germline V CDR1 and CDR2: MDHEN, SYDVKM. The DNA for the CDR3 is TGTGCCAGCAGTTTGGGGGGCAACAGCGGGGCCAACGTCCTGACTTTC. Residues: CASSLGGNSGANVLTF. Combining the CDR3 with reference TRBV28 and TRBJ2-6 gives the whole variable domain DVKVTQSSRYLVKRTGEKVFLECVQDMDHENMFWYRQDPGLGLRLIYFSYDVKMKEKGDIPEGYSVSREKKERFSLILESASTNQTSMYLCASSLGGNSGANVLTFGAGSRLTVL.